This section outlines one T cell receptor beta chain sequence together with its context. The data stem from a study of OX40 agonist ivuxolimab in advanced cancers. As for the study in general: An agonistic anti-OX40 (CD134) antibody, ivuxolimab, was used to treat the patients. Those treated in dose escalation had hepatocellular carcinoma, melanoma, renal cell cancer or head and neck cancer. Subjects had a mean age of about 65 years, with a range of roughly 20 to 80; roughly 83% were male.

Only in-frame clones appear in the TCRdb table, and some are missing; sequencing was by immunoSEQ multiplex PCR. The sample yields approximately 29,000 clones, 84% seen once. Trimming took 5 bases from V and 5 from J, leaving 16 bases between them. Per germline, CDR1 SGHVS and CDR2 FQNEAQ. The CDR3 is 14 residues long. The rearrangement links TRBV7-8 to TRBJ2-7, with a possible D match to TRBD2 (7 bases). The source is an adult with an advanced solid tumor such as melanoma, head and neck, liver or kidney cancer. Sequenced here: CD4+ or CD8+ T cells sorted from blood, sampled in a trial of the OX40 agonist ivuxolimab. CDR3 sequence: CASSLERGAHEQYF. CDR3 in DNA: TGTGCCAGCAGCCTTGAACGGGGGGCACACGAGCAGTACTTC.